These 6 T cell receptor beta chains came from one sample sequenced in a study of identical twins. TCRdb reanalysed the 5' RACE reads using MiXCR and keeps one entry per CDR3 protein. The table lists about 470,000 distinct CDR3 sequences, approximately 24% of them singletons. The same data also contributed to another study, on T cells expressing NK-cell markers.

Input material: CD4+ T cells sorted from blood. These receptors all stem from a woman aged 18-29 years in good health.

Written as DNA, the CDR3 is TGTGCCAGCCGGGCAGCCAATGAGCAGTTCTTC. Its protein is CASRAANEQFF. The chain has TRBV7-9 and TRBJ2-1; D remains unclear. The CDR3 spans 11 residues. Deletions cut 8 bases from V and 6 bases from J, with 8 bases between. Germline CDR1 and CDR2: SEHNR and FQNEAQ (reference sequence).

This clonotype was seen ten or more times. This rearrangement joins TRBV12-3 or TRBV12-4 to TRBJ1-1, with D possibly being TRBD1 (6 bases). This CDR3 contains 14 residues. The V end lost 7 bases, the J end lost 2 bases, and 14 bases lay between the germline ends. For the CDR3, the DNA is TGTGCCAGCACCCTTGGACAGCAAAACACTGAAGCTTTCTTT. This translates into CASTLGQQNTEAFF.

This clonotype appeared once. This sequence joins TRBV5-4 and TRBJ2-5, with D perhaps matching TRBD1 (6 bases). The length of the CDR3 is 13 residues. The germline CDR1 and CDR2 sequences are SGHNT and YYREEE (reference sequence). The V end lost 0 bases, the J end lost 6 bases, and 9 bases lay between the germline ends. Here the CDR3 DNA reads TGTGCCAGCAGCTTGGGGACAGAGAAGACCCAGTACTTC. This gives the protein CASSLGTEKTQYF.

V and J are TRBV20-1 and TRBJ2-7; 8 bases line up with TRBD1. The germline CDR1 and CDR2 sequences are DFQATT and SNEGSKA (reference sequence). The CDR3 contains 15 residues. Unmatched junction bases numbered 9, after V lost 4 bases and J lost 1 base. For the CDR3, the DNA is TGCAGTGCTAAAAATCCGGGACAGGATTCCTACGAGCAGTACTTC. This translates into CSAKNPGQDSYEQYF.

The J gene is TRBJ1-5, the V gene TRBV6-1; D remains ambiguous. Trimming removed 7 bases at V and 4 bases at J, with 11 bases between. Per the germline V gene, CDR1 is MNHNS and CDR2 is SASEGT. There are 13 residues in the CDR3. In DNA form, the CDR3 reads TGTGCCAGCACGGCGGCAGATAATCAGCCCCAGCATTTT. It codes for CASTAADNQPQHF.

The chain is built from TRBV2 and TRBJ2-5; a weak D match, TRBD1 (6 bases). In germline, CDR1 is SNHLY, CDR2 FYNNEI. The CDR3 spans 13 residues. Trimming pared 6 bases from V and 2 bases from J, leaving 10 bases between. The CDR3 sequence is CASRHREQETQYF. The DNA for the CDR3 is TGTGCCAGCAGACACAGGGAACAAGAGACCCAGTACTTC. Full variable domain (outside the CDR3, taken from reference TRBV2 and TRBJ2-5): EPEVTQTPSHQVTQMGQEVILRCVPISNHLYFYWYRQILGQKVEFLVSFYNNEISEKSEIFDDQFSVERPDGSNFTLKIRSTKLEDSAMYFCASRHREQETQYFGPGTRLLVL.